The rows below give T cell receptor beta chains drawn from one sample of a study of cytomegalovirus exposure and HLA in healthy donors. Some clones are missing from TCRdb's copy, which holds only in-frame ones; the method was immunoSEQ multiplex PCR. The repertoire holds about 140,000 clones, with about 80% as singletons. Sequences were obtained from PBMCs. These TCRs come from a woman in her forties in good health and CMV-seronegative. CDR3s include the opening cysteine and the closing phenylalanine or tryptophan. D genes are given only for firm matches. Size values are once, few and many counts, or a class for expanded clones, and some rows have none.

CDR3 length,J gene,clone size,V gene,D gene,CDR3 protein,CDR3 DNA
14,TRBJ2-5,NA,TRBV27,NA,CASSLGYPAETQYF,TGTGCCAGCAGTCTGGGCTATCCCGCGGAGACCCAGTACTTC
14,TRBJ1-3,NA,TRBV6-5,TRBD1,CASRTGGPGNTIYF,TGTGCCAGCAGGACAGGGGGCCCTGGAAACACCATATATTTT
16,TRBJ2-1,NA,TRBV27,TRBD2,CASSFTGTSGNNEQFF,TGTGCCAGCAGTTTTACCGGAACTAGCGGAAACAATGAGCAGTTCTTC
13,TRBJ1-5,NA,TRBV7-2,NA,CASSLTQNQPQHF,TGTGCCAGCAGCTTAACGCAGAATCAGCCCCAGCATTTT
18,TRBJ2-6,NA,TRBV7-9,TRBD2,CASSYPLGSGGGANVLTF,TGTGCCAGCAGCTATCCCCTAGGATCGGGAGGTGGGGCCAACGTCCTGACTTTC
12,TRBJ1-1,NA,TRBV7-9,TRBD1,CASSPSQGGAFF,TGTGCCAGCAGCCCAAGCCAGGGGGGAGCTTTCTTT
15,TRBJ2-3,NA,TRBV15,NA,CATSRPGSSTDTQYF,TGTGCCACCAGCAGACCAGGCTCTAGCACAGATACGCAGTATTTT
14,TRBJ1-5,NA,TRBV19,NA,CASSPLRLIQPQHF,TGTGCCAGTAGTCCACTTAGACTTATTCAGCCCCAGCATTTT
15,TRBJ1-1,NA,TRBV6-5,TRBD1,CASSSRQGWRTEAFF,TGTGCCAGCAGCTCACGACAGGGATGGAGAACTGAAGCTTTCTTT
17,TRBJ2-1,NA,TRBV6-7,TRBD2,CASSHSYGTSGNLKLFF,TGTGCCAGCAGTCACTCTTACGGGACTAGCGGGAATTTAAAGCTGTTCTTC
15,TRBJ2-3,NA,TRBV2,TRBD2,CASQAMGGPPDTQYF,TGTGCCAGCCAGGCCATGGGAGGGCCCCCAGATACGCAGTATTTT
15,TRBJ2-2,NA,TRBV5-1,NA,CASRGDSPNTGELFF,TGCGCCAGCAGAGGAGACAGCCCGAACACCGGGGAGCTGTTTTTT
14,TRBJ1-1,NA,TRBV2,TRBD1,CASNLGQGWTEAFF,TGTGCCAGCAATTTAGGACAGGGTTGGACTGAAGCTTTCTTT
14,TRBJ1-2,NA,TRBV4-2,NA,CASSLTSLQSGYTF,TGTGCCAGCAGCCTTACTAGCCTACAGAGTGGCTACACCTTC
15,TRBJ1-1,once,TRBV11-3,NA,CASSPAGAMNTEAFF,TGTGCCAGCAGCCCGGCAGGGGCCATGAACACTGAAGCTTTCTTT
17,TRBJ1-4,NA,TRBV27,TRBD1,CASSLIVGTGPNEKLFF,TGTGCCAGCAGTTTAATTGTCGGGACAGGACCTAATGAAAAACTGTTTTTT
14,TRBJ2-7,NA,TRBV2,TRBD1,CATKPQGSSYEQYF,TGTGCCACCAAACCACAGGGGTCCTCCTACGAGCAGTACTTC
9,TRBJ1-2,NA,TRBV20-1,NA,CSVLSGYTF,TGCAGTGTTTTGAGCGGCTACACCTTC
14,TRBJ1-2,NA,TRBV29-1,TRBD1,CSDIGQGAGYGYTF,TGCAGCGATATAGGACAGGGGGCAGGCTATGGCTACACCTTC
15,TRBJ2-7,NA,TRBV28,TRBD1,CASSPRDRHPYEQYF,TGTGCCAGCAGCCCCCGGGACAGGCATCCCTACGAGCAGTACTTC
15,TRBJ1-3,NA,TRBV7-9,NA,CASSNGGSSGNTIYF,TGTGCCAGCAGCAACGGGGGGAGCTCTGGAAACACCATATATTTT
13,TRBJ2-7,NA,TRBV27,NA,CASSLTENYEQYF,TGTGCCAGCAGTTTAACAGAGAACTACGAGCAGTACTTC
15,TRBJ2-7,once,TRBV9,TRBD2,CASSVAGQGGSEQYF,TGTGCCAGCAGCGTAGCGGGGCAGGGAGGGTCGGAGCAGTACTTC
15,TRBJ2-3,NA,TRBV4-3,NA,CASSHKLAGTDTQYF,TGCGCCAGCAGCCACAAATTAGCGGGCACAGATACGCAGTATTTT
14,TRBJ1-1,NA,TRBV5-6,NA,CASSSPGRVDEAFF,TGTGCCAGCAGCTCTCCAGGGAGGGTCGATGAAGCTTTCTTT
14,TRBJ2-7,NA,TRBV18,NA,CASSLPLDSGEQYF,TGTGCCAGCTCACTCCCTCTGGACTCCGGCGAGCAGTACTTC
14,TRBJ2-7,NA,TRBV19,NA,CASSPLQTIYEQYF,TGTGCCAGTAGTCCTCTACAGACGATCTACGAGCAGTACTTC
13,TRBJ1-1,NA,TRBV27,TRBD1,CASSGTGYTEAFF,TGTGCCAGCTCCGGGACAGGCTACACTGAAGCTTTCTTT
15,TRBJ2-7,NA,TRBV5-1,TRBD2,CASSTLGREYYEQYF,TGCGCCAGCAGCACCCTTGGGCGGGAGTACTACGAGCAGTACTTC
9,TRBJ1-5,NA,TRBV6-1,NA,CASSQPQHF,TGTGCCAGTAGTCAGCCCCAGCATTTT
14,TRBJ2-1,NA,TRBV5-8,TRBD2,CASSLAGGSNEQFF,TGTGCCAGCAGCTTAGCGGGAGGCTCCAATGAGCAGTTCTTC
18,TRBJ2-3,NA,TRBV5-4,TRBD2,CASSLAGASGARADTQYF,TGTGCCAGCAGCTTGGCGGGAGCGAGCGGGGCCCGTGCAGATACGCAGTATTTT
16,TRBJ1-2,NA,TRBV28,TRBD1,CASRPNPGTGLFGYTF,TGTGCCAGCAGGCCGAACCCCGGGACAGGCTTGTTTGGCTACACCTTC
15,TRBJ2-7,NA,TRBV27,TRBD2,CASSLKAGGSYEQYF,TGTGCCAGCAGTTTAAAGGCGGGGGGGTCCTACGAGCAGTACTTC
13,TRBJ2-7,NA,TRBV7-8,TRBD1,CASSRTGDREQYF,TGTGCCAGCAGCCGGACAGGGGATCGCGAGCAGTACTTC
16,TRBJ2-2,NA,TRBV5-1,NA,CASSSPRGPGTGELFF,TGCGCCAGCAGTTCACCCAGGGGTCCGGGCACCGGGGAGCTGTTTTTT
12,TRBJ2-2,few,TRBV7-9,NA,CASSRDTGELFF,TGTGCCAGCAGCAGAGACACCGGGGAGCTGTTTTTT
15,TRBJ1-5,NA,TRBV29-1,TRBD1,CSVVFRDRGTQPQHF,TGCAGCGTTGTATTCCGGGACAGGGGAACCCAGCCCCAGCATTTT
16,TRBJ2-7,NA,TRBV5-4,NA,CASSSSEWLAPHEQYF,TGTGCCAGCAGCTCCTCGGAGTGGCTAGCTCCCCACGAGCAGTACTTC
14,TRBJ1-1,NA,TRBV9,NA,CASSVGRRVTEAFF,TGTGCCAGCAGCGTAGGGAGGCGCGTCACTGAAGCTTTCTTT
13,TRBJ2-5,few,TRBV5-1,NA,CASSPPTGDSLNF,TGCGCCAGCAGCCCCCCCACGGGGGACAGCTTGAACTTC
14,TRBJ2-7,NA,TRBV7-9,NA,CASLSGGPVYEQYF,TGTGCCAGCCTCTCAGGGGGGCCCGTCTACGAGCAGTACTTC
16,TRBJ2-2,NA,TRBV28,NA,CASSLFGYKPTNELFF,TGTGCCAGCAGTTTATTCGGTTACAAACCTACTAATGAGCTGTTTTTT